This T cell receptor beta chain appears in the sequencing data of a study of cytomegalovirus exposure and HLA in healthy donors. This PCR relied on a set of 60 Vbeta primers and 13 Jbeta primers. Method: immunoSEQ multiplex PCR; TCRdb's copy keeps in-frame clones and lacks some. The listing records approximately 30,000 clones. Between the trimmed V and J ends, which lost 1 base and 0 bases, there was a span of 7 bases. The CDR3 loop spans 15 amino acids. The V gene's germline CDR1 is MGHRA and CDR2 YSYEKL. A remark on this clone: Its antigen is currently unknown.

Study findings and constraints: When analyzed later, a missense DCLRE1C variant was found to be linked to TCR beta V- and J-gene trimming. A later analysis showed that HLA-associated TCR beta chains had undergone more clonal expansion than equally common others.

V usage is TRBV4-1 and J usage is TRBJ1-5; D gene ambiguous. The TCR originated in a woman in her forties in good health and CMV-seropositive. The sequencing input was PBMCs. In DNA, the CDR3 is TGCGCCAGCAGCCAAGTTGGCGGTAGCAATCAGCCCCAGCATTTT. Its translation is CASSQVGGSNQPQHF.